A single TCR beta chain is shown here with its context. How the authors handled the data: Estimation of nucleated cell counts was performed using reference gene primer amplification. Sequencing was performed with immunoSEQ multiplex PCR; in TCRdb, only in-frame clones are kept and a portion is missing. Clone size and the V and J calls come from that table; the DNA yielded D and trimming. The sample carries 200,000 to 250,000 clones, 80% to 90% recorded once. The V and J ends lost 5 bases and 4 bases respectively, with 15 bases between them. The CDR3 is made up of 15 amino acids. Germline V gene data show CDR1 as MNHEY and CDR2 as SVGAGI. This specimen belongs to a study of blood T cell repertoires in COVID-19. Study overall: Sites across the United States, Italy and Spain contributed samples from acute and convalescent COVID-19. In each case, the material was cDNA or gDNA derived from T cells, B-cell-depleted T cells, or PBMCs.

The sample consisted of peripheral blood. This chain connects TRBV6-5 to TRBJ2-1; a weak D match, TRBD2 (6 bases). This clonotype was obtained from a man aged 50-60 years with acute or convalescent COVID-19. The CDR3 here is CASSPPGTLYNEQFF. For the CDR3, the DNA is TGTGCCAGCAGTCCCCCAGGGACTCTATACAATGAGCAGTTCTTC.